These 26 T cell receptor beta chains came from one sample sequenced in a study of shared clonotypes between healthy human individuals. The protocol was immunoSEQ multiplex PCR, while the TCRdb copy is restricted to in-frame clones and leaves out a portion. The sample yields over 2 million clones, about 95% seen once. The source material was naive CD4+ T cells sorted from blood. The subset is: CD45RA+ positively selected. The receptors shown here come from a man in his late teens or twenties in good health.

As for this clone: This may stem from a read error, because a much larger clone lies one nucleotide away. The V call is TRBV25-1, the J call TRBJ2-5; D is undetermined. The J call is doubtful: the DNA matches TRBJ2-7 better. The germline V gene has CDR1 MGHDK and CDR2 SYGVNS. The CDR3 runs to 14 residues. The CDR3, as DNA: TGTGCCAGCAGTGAATATCGGCTGACCTGCGAGCAGTACTTC. This sequence encodes CASSEYRLTCEQYF.

The chain has TRBV5-8 and TRBJ1-3, with 7 positions matching TRBD1. Germline values: CDR1 SGHTS, CDR2 YDEGEE. V dropped 1 base and J dropped 0; count of bases not matched to a gene: 13. The CDR3 loop spans 19 amino acids. CDR3 coding DNA: TGTGCCAGCAGCTTGCCAACACGACAGGGCTATAACTCTGGAAACACCATATATTTT. Protein sequence: CASSLPTRQGYNSGNTIYF.

The chain is built from TRBV9 and TRBJ1-2; TRBD1 matches 9 bases. Germline values: CDR1 SGDLS, CDR2 YYNGEE. The J segment lost 8 bases and the V segment lost 2 bases, leaving 4 bases of the junction unmatched. CDR3 length: 13 residues. DNA of the CDR3: TGTGCCAGCAGCGTTCGGACAGGGGTCGGCTACACCTTC. Its translation: CASSVRTGVGYTF.

This chain links TRBV18 with TRBJ2-2; no reliable D call. V lost 3 bases and J lost 6, with 5 bases in between. CDR3 length: 12 residues. Germline V CDR1 and CDR2: KGHSH, LQKENI. CDR3 nucleotides: TGTGCCAGCTCACCCTTTCCCGGGGAGCTGTTTTTT. Protein sequence: CASSPFPGELFF.

The chain is built from TRBV9 and TRBJ1-1, with 7 bases that match TRBD1. V shed 4 bases and J 0 bases; nucleotides not matched to a gene: 3. There are 14 residues in the CDR3. Germline V lookup: CDR1 SGDLS, CDR2 YYNGEE. The CDR3: CASSLGQMNTEAFF. CDR3 sequence (DNA): TGTGCCAGCAGCCTGGGACAGATGAACACTGAAGCTTTCTTT.

The DNA for the CDR3 is TGTGCCAGCAGCTTCAGTCCTGGGTCTGAAGCTTTCTTT. It codes for CASSFSPGSEAFF. V and J are TRBV6-6 and TRBJ1-1; D is undetermined. V was clipped by 6 bases and J by 6 bases, with 14 bases between them. The V gene's germline CDR1 is MNHNY and CDR2 SVGAGI (reference sequence). The CDR3 spans 13 residues.

The CDR3 loop is CASSPDWSAYEQYF. The CDR3 nucleotides read TGCGCCAGCAGCCCTGACTGGTCCGCCTACGAGCAGTACTTC. The chain carries TRBV5-1 and TRBJ2-7, with D uncertain. Germline-derived CDR1 and CDR2 are SGHRS and YFSETQ. This CDR3 is built from 14 residues. The V gene lost 4 bases and the J gene lost 2 bases, with 13 bases spanning the gap.

The chain has TRBV5-1 and TRBJ2-3; D gene uncertain. Trimming removed 4 bases from V and 4 bases from J, with 16 bases in between. The CDR3 has 15 residues. Germline-derived CDR1 and CDR2 are SGHRS and YFSETQ. DNA of the CDR3: TGCGCCAGCAGCAAAGCACCTAGTGCTCCAGATACGCAGTATTTT. This codes for CASSKAPSAPDTQYF.

The chain couples TRBV27 to TRBJ1-5; 9 bases are shared with TRBD1. Germline values: CDR1 MNHEY, CDR2 SMNVEV (reference sequence). This CDR3 comprises 14 residues. Losses at the gene ends were 5 bases for V and 7 bases for J; bases not matched to a gene: 6. CDR3 amino acids: CASSPGDRDQPQHF. CDR3 bases: TGTGCCAGCAGTCCGGGGGACAGGGACCAGCCCCAGCATTTT.

This chain joins TRBV7-2 and TRBJ2-7; 13 bases map to TRBD2. CDR3 length: 15 amino acids. In germline, CDR1 is SGHTA, CDR2 FQGNSA. V lost 7 bases to trimming and J lost 2 bases; unmatched junction nucleotides: 5. The DNA of the CDR3 is TGTGCCAGCACCCTGGGACTAGCGGGAACCTACGAGCAGTACTTC. Translating gives CASTLGLAGTYEQYF.

The CDR3 DNA reads as TGTGCCAGCCAACGACCGGGGGGGAACGGGGAGCTGTTTTTT. It encodes CASQRPGGNGELFF. The chain links TRBV28 to TRBJ2-2, with 8 bases aligning to TRBD2. The germline V gene encodes CDR1 MDHEN and CDR2 SYDVKM. CDR3 length: 14 amino acids. With 8 bases clipped from V and 7 bases from J, the junction kept 9 bases outside the gene matches.

As for this clone: Compared with germline, one end of the junction differs, possibly owing to a read error. CDR3 sequence (DNA): TGTGCTAGCAGCTTCTCAGCGGATGTGAACACCGGGGAGCTGTTTTTT. Its protein is CASSFSADVNTGELFF. This chain joins TRBV7-7 and TRBJ2-2; D is perhaps TRBD2 (5 bases). Germline CDR1 is SSHAT and CDR2 is FNYEAQ (reference sequence). The CDR3 length is 16 residues.

This clone was seen a single time. In DNA form, the CDR3 reads TGTGCCAGCTCACCATTTGCCGCCTCAGGGGGCTCCTACGAGCAGTACTTC. Encoded protein: CASSPFAASGGSYEQYF. The V gene is TRBV18, the J gene TRBJ2-7; 7 nucleotides line up with TRBD1. Germline V gene data show CDR1 as KGHSH and CDR2 as LQKENI. V was pared by 2 bases and J by 0 bases, with 10 bases of the junction left unmatched. The CDR3 sequence is 17 residues long.

The table lists this clone with a count of one. This chain links TRBV19 with TRBJ2-7; maybe TRBD1 (5 bases). The CDR3 has 16 amino acids. CDR1 and CDR2 (germline): LNHDA, SQIVND (reference sequence). Trimming cost V 1 base and J 0 bases, with 13 bases left between them. CDR3 nucleotides: TGTGCCAGTAGTATAGTTGGGGCTTGGAGCTCCTACGAGCAGTACTTC. Translating it yields CASSIVGAWSSYEQYF.

Note on this clone: In the same sample, other DNA sequences code for this CDR3. This chain connects TRBV14 to TRBJ2-7; 10 bases match TRBD1. The CDR3 runs to 14 residues. Germline lookup yields CDR1 SGHDN and CDR2 FVKESK. V shed 4 bases and J 4 bases; nucleotides not matched to a gene: 4. The CDR3 sequence is CASSRRDRGYEQYF. The CDR3 DNA reads as TGTGCCAGCAGCCGCCGGGACAGGGGATACGAGCAGTACTTC.

The chain is built from TRBV6-1 and TRBJ2-7; D call uncertain. The CDR3 extends over 11 amino acids. V dropped 0 bases and J dropped 5 bases, with 2 bases sitting between them. Looked up from germline, CDR1 is MNHNS and CDR2 is SASEGT. CDR3 protein: CASSEANEQYF. CDR3 bases: TGTGCCAGCAGTGAAGCGAACGAGCAGTACTTC.

This chain joins TRBV7-8 and TRBJ1-1, with D possibly matching TRBD1 (5 bases). CDR1 is SGHVS, CDR2 FQNEAQ, per germline. The CDR3 runs to 17 residues. The V and J ends lost 5 bases and 2 bases respectively, with 21 bases between them. CDR3 sequence reads: CASSPGPAPVFNTEAFF. CDR3 DNA sequence: TGTGCCAGCAGCCCGGGGCCCGCGCCCGTGTTCAACACTGAAGCTTTCTTT.

The chain carries TRBV5-1 and TRBJ2-7; D may be TRBD1 or TRBD2 (5 bases each). The CDR3 totals 12 residues. V dropped 5 bases and J dropped 6 bases, with 12 bases sitting between them. Germline V gene sequence: CDR1 SGHRS, CDR2 YFSETQ. CDR3 amino acids: CASSSEGPEQYF. The CDR3 region has the DNA TGCGCCAGCAGTTCTGAGGGACCCGAGCAGTACTTC.

This clone was seen only once. Other DNA sequences of this sample code for an identical CDR3. This chain uses TRBV9 with TRBJ2-2; a weak D match, TRBD2 (5 bases). V was trimmed by 0 bases and J by 1 base, leaving 10 bases between them. CDR1 and CDR2 from the germline V gene are SGDLS and YYNGEE. The CDR3 consists of 16 residues. CDR3: CASSVGLAMNTGELFF. The DNA of the CDR3 is TGTGCCAGCAGCGTAGGGCTAGCTATGAACACCGGGGAGCTGTTTTTT.

The genes are TRBV7-2 and TRBJ2-2; D may be TRBD1 (5 bases). The CDR3 extends over 15 amino acids. The V gene's germline CDR1 is SGHTA and CDR2 FQGNSA. V dropped 5 bases and J dropped 9 bases, with 19 bases sitting between them. DNA for the CDR3: TGTGCCAGCAGCCCTTCCGCAGTGGGGCTGAGGGAGCTGTTTTTT. Amino acids: CASSPSAVGLRELFF.

The rearrangement joins TRBV9 to TRBJ2-2; D is uncertain. Trimming left V 1 base short and J 1 base short, with 8 bases between. From germline, CDR1 is SGDLS and CDR2 YYNGEE. The CDR3 is made up of 15 amino acids. CDR3 nucleotide sequence: TGTGCCAGCAGCGTACGGATGATGAACACCGGGGAGCTGTTTTTT. It encodes CASSVRMMNTGELFF.

The rearrangement joins TRBV5-1 to TRBJ1-5; D is perhaps TRBD1 (5 bases). Germline lookup yields CDR1 SGHRS and CDR2 YFSETQ. Trimming left V 0 bases short and J 6 bases short, with 13 bases between. This CDR3 spans 15 amino acids. CDR3 amino acids: CASSLEGAGSQPQHF. CDR3 nucleotide sequence: TGCGCCAGCAGCTTGGAAGGGGCGGGAAGTCAGCCCCAGCATTTT.

This chain links TRBV5-1 with TRBJ2-5; TRBD1 might be the D (6 bases). This CDR3 spans 14 amino acids. The germline V gene encodes CDR1 SGHRS and CDR2 YFSETQ. V was trimmed by 0 bases and J by 4 bases, leaving 10 bases between them. The CDR3 DNA reads as TGCGCCAGCAGCTTGGGTACAGGGACAGAGACCCAGTACTTC. Translating gives CASSLGTGTETQYF.

The chain recombines TRBV5-1 with TRBJ2-5; D gene ambiguous. V gave up 0 bases and J gave up 5 bases, with 11 bases separating them. CDR1 and CDR2 from the germline V gene are SGHRS and YFSETQ. CDR3 size: 14 residues. CDR3 loop: CASSLVTRPETQYF. CDR3 in DNA: TGCGCCAGCAGCTTGGTTACGAGACCTGAGACCCAGTACTTC.

The CDR3 DNA is TGTGCCAGCAGCTTAAGCAGGGTGACCGGGGAGCTGTTTTTT. This translates into CASSLSRVTGELFF. The genes are TRBV11-2 and TRBJ2-2; D might be TRBD1 (5 bases). The CDR3 contains 14 residues. Germline lookup yields CDR1 SGHAT and CDR2 FQNNGV. Trimming cost V 2 bases and J 5 bases, with 9 bases left between them.

On this clone: A much more abundant neighbour one base away suggests this may be a read error. This chain joins TRBV28 and TRBJ1-6; D is ambiguous. Per the germline V gene, CDR1 is MDHEN and CDR2 is SYDVKM. Deletions cut 5 bases from V and 6 bases from J, with 2 bases between. The CDR3 consists of 11 residues. The CDR3 here is CASSANSPLHF. The CDR3 bases are TGTGCCAGCAGTGCTAATTCACCCCTCCACTTT.